This T cell receptor (beta chain) appears in the sequencing data of a study of cytomegalovirus exposure and HLA in healthy donors. Remarks on this clone: The antigen remains undetermined.

Whole-study results and caveats: Researchers counted 150 to 200 TCR beta chains as cytomegalovirus-associated. When analyzed later, a missense DCLRE1C variant was found to be linked to TCR beta V- and J-gene trimming.

Germline assignment: CDR1 SEHNR and CDR2 FQNEAQ (reference sequence). Between the trimmed V and J ends, which lost 5 bases and 2 bases, there was a span of 10 bases. The CDR3 covers 13 residues. PCR used 60 Vbeta primers and 13 Jbeta primers. The table came from immunoSEQ multiplex PCR; TCRdb's copy has only in-frame clones and leaves some out. The table shows 150,000 to 200,000 clones, with roughly 82% occurring only once. V gene TRBV7-9 combines with J gene TRBJ2-7; a weak D match, TRBD2 (5 bases). The TCR was taken from a girl between 5 and 17 years old in good health and CMV-seropositive. The sequencing sample was made of PBMCs. As DNA, the CDR3 is TGTGCCAGCAGCCGCGGCGGGCCCTACGAGCAGTACTTC. As protein: CASSRGGPYEQYF.